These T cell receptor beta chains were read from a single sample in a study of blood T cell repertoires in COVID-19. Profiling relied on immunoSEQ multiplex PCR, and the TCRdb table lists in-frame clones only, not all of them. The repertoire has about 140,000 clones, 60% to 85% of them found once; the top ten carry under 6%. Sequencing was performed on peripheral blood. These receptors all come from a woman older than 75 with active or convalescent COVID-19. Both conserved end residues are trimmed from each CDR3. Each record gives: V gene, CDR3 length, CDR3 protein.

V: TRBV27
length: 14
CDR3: ASSLSNPGMNQPQH

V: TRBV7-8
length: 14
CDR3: ASTRDRASSGNTIY

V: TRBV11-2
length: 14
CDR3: ASSFQGLAGVGELF

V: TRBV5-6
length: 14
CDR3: ASSLEQGVTQETQY

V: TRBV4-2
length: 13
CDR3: ASSLSQTSGDEQY

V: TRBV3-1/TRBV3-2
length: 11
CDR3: ASSHDNSYEQY

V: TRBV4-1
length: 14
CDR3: ASSQEGTGFGNTIY

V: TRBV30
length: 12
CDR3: AYITRRTNTEAF

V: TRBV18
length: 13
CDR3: ASSPSATGFGEQY

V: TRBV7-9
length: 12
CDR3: ASSLDSGSQPQH

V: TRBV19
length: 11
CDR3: ASSIAPLGGYT

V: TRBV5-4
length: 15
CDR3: ASSNSGGARSNEKLF

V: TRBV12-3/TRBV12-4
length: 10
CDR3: ASSYQGYGYT

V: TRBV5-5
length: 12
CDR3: ASSLLAGDQPQH

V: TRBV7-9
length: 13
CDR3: ASSSNDRFNQPQH

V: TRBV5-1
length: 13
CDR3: ASSQGTSGTDTQY

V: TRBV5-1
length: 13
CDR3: ASSTGTTTTDTQY

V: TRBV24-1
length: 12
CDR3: ATSDTTRSNGAF

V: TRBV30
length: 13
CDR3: AWSVQQGGNQPQH

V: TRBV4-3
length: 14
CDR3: ASSQRRQATLGGYT

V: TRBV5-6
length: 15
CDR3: ASTAKGGTRMNTEAF

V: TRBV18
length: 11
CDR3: ASSRRQNEKLF

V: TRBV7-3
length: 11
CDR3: ASSLRQGMELF

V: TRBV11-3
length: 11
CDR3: ASSLRTSYEQY